This T cell receptor beta chain was sequenced for a study of technical replicates of blood from a few donors. CDR1 and CDR2 (germline): SGHNT, YYREEE (reference sequence). With 2 bases removed from V and 6 bases from J, the gap between germline ends came to 18 bases. There are 15 residues in the CDR3. Clones were sequenced by immunoSEQ multiplex PCR, and TCRdb holds only the in-frame ones, with some missing. The sample holds about 88,000 clones; just under 95% are singletons and the top ten take more than 0.3%. This chain uses TRBV5-4 with TRBJ2-7; perhaps TRBD1 as D (5 bases). This sequence originates from a human donor in good health. The sequenced sample was T cells isolated from PBMCs. The CDR3 region has the DNA TGTGCCAGCAGCTTCAGGAACCAGGGTAGATCCGAGCAGTACTTC. Protein: CASSFRNQGRSEQYF.